This T cell receptor beta chain was sequenced during a study of blood T cell repertoires in COVID-19. Overall study: The United States, Italy and Spain provided the acute and convalescent COVID-19 samples. T cells, B-cell-depleted T cells, or PBMCs provided the cDNA or gDNA that served as material.

Germline-derived CDR1 and CDR2 are SGHNT and YENEEA. This CDR3 is built from 13 residues. The authors' processing: Reference gene primer amplification gave estimated nucleated cell counts. The method was immunoSEQ multiplex PCR; TCRdb's version includes in-frame clones alone and lacks a portion of them. D and trimming come from the DNA, and the V and J calls and clone size come from that table. The data show around 60,000 clones, less than 90% seen once. Those enrolled in Seattle joined during active infection and were followed longitudinally afterward. With respect to this clone: The junction departs from the called germline gene at one end, perhaps through a read error.

This TCR was recovered from a man in his 60s with COVID-19, enrolled during active disease. The sequenced sample was peripheral blood. This chain connects TRBV11-3 to TRBJ2-7; 12 bases fit TRBD2. This chain's CDR3 is CASSVASGGALDF. DNA of the CDR3: TGTGCCAGCAGCGTAGCTAGCGGGGGGGCCTTGGACTTC.